This T cell receptor beta chain was observed in a study of T cells in women clearing cervical HPV infection. The CDR3 is made up of 16 amino acids. Germline CDR1 SGHVS, CDR2 FQNEAQ. Between the trimmed V and J ends, which lost 0 bases and 5 bases, there was a span of 14 bases. Concerning this clone itself: The CDR3 is cut off 3 residues early in the read; its end comes from the germline J gene.

Method: immunoSEQ multiplex PCR; TCRdb's copy keeps in-frame clones and lacks some. There are 40,000 to 60,000 clones in the sample, with approximately 0.98% held by the top ten. Sequenced sample: blood buffy coat. This chain links TRBV7-8 with TRBJ2-1, with D possibly being TRBD2 (6 bases). This TCR came from a woman aged 18 to 69 with a cervical HPV16 infection that either progressed to CIN3+ or cleared (not recorded which). The sequenced part of the CDR3 DNA is TGTGCCAGCAGCTTAGCCTCCGGGACTCGGAACAATGAG. This encodes CASSLASGTRNNE. The CDR3, in full, reads CASSLASGTRNNEQFF.